Shown below are 9 T cell receptor beta chains from a single sample sequenced in a study of early T cells in non-severe SARS-CoV-2 infection. TCRdb re-analysed the 5' RACE reads in MiXCR, keeping a single row per CDR3 protein. This table has 68,000 or so distinct CDR3 sequences, 10% to 15% appearing once. Sequencing was done on a sample of whole blood. These receptors were taken from an adult who was a healthcare worker with PCR-confirmed SARS-CoV-2 infection or an uninfected control (not recorded which).

Regarding this clonotype: Germline is not matched at one junction end, which may reflect a read error. This chain joins TRBV2 and TRBJ1-6, with 11 positions matching TRBD1. The CDR3 totals 15 residues. Germline values: CDR1 SNHLY, CDR2 FYNNEI. DNA for the CDR3: TGTGCCAGCATCAGGGACAGGGGGAGGAATTCATCCCTCCACTTT. It is translated as CASIRDRGRNSSLHF.

The chain joins TRBV7-2 to TRBJ2-1; TRBD2 matches at 8 bases. The CDR3 totals 16 residues. V trimming: 0 bases; J trimming: 9 bases; junction bases outside the gene matches: 10. Germline assignment: CDR1 SGHTA and CDR2 FQGNSA. CDR3 region: CASSLAGWTSPVEQFF. The CDR3 DNA is TGTGCCAGCAGCTTAGCCGGATGGACTAGCCCGGTTGAGCAGTTCTTC.

The gene calls are TRBV3-1 and TRBJ1-6; D not certain. CDR1 and CDR2 (germline): LGHDT, YNNKEL (reference sequence). V lost 0 bases and J 2 bases, leaving 5 bases between the germline ends. The CDR3 extends over 15 amino acids. The CDR3 sequence is CASSQESAYNSPLHF. In nucleotides, the CDR3 is TGTGCCAGCAGCCAAGAGTCAGCCTATAATTCACCCCTCCACTTT. The whole variable domain, remainder taken from reference TRBV3-1 and TRBJ1-6, is DTAVSQTPKYLVTQMGNDKSIKCEQNLGHDTMYWYKQDSKKFLKIMFSYNNKELIINETVPNRFSPKSPDKAHLNLHINSLELGDSAVYFCASSQESAYNSPLHFGNGTRLTVT.

This clonotype was seen many times. The rearrangement joins TRBV10-3 to TRBJ2-3, with D maybe TRBD2 (7 bases). The germline gives CDR1 ENHRY, CDR2 SYGVKD. Deletions cut 6 bases from V and 3 bases from J, with 22 bases between. This CDR3 comprises 17 residues. CDR3 sequence reads: CAISRSGGGALTDTQYF. For the CDR3, the DNA is TGTGCCATCAGCCGCAGCGGTGGGGGGGCCTTGACAGATACGCAGTATTTT.

This clonotype was counted at least ten times. The chain uses TRBV20-1 and TRBJ2-5, with D perhaps TRBD2 (5 bases). The CDR3 consists of 13 residues. CDR1 and CDR2 from the germline V gene are DFQATT and SNEGSKA (reference sequence). Trimming pared 1 base from V and 1 base from J, leaving 7 bases between. CDR3 protein: CSARAGFQETQYF. The DNA of the CDR3 is TGCAGTGCTAGAGCGGGATTCCAAGAGACCCAGTACTTC.

This clonotype was picked up a small number of times. One end of the junction does not line up with germline, which may come from a read error. The chain is built from TRBV7-2 and TRBJ2-3; 13 bases fit TRBD2. Germline V gives CDR1 SGHTA, CDR2 FQGNSA. The CDR3 runs 11 residues. DNA for the CDR3: TGTGCCAGCAGCCCCGGACTAGCGGGGGCGTTT. This gives the protein CASSPGLAGAF.

In this sample, this clonotype turned up a few times. The rearrangement uses TRBV5-5 and TRBJ1-5; D might be TRBD1 (5 bases). This CDR3 has 15 amino acids. Deletions cut 1 base from V and 3 bases from J, with 11 bases between. The V gene's germline CDR1 is SGHKS and CDR2 YYEKEE (reference sequence). The CDR3 protein is CASSLLPGYNQPQHF. As DNA, the CDR3 is TGTGCCAGCAGCTTGCTCCCAGGGTACAATCAGCCCCAGCATTTT.

This chain links TRBV7-2 with TRBJ2-3; 9 bases map to TRBD2. Germline trimming cut 5 bases from V and 4 bases from J; bases unmatched to any gene: 10. The germline V gene encodes CDR1 SGHTA and CDR2 FQGNSA. This CDR3 contains 16 residues. The CDR3 coding sequence is TGTGCCAGCAGCCCTCGTTCTAGCGGGAAGTCAGATACGCAGTATTTT. Its translation is CASSPRSSGKSDTQYF.

The chain is built from TRBV3-1 and TRBJ2-1, with TRBD2 matching over 11 bases. CDR1 is LGHDT, CDR2 YNNKEL, per germline (reference sequence). J was trimmed by 7 bases and V by 4 bases; bases with no gene match: 6. CDR3 length: 15 residues. CDR3 sequence (DNA): TGTGCCAGCAGCCTACGACTAGCGGGGCTGAATGAGCAGTTCTTC. Translated, it gives CASSLRLAGLNEQFF.